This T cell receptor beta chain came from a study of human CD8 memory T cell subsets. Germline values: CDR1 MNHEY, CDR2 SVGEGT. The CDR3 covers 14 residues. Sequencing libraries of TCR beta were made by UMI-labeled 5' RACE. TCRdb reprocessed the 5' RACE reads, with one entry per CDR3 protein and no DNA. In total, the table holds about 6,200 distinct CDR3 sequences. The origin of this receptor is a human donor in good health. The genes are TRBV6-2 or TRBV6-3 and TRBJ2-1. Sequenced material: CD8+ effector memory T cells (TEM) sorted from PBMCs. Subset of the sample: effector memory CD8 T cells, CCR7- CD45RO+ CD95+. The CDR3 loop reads CASSDLKPANEQFF.